One sample yielded the 18 T cell receptor beta chains listed below, sequenced in a study of OX40 agonist ivuxolimab in advanced cancers. Clones were read by immunoSEQ multiplex PCR, and TCRdb kept only the in-frame ones, dropping some. The sample includes roughly 61,000 clones, 65% to 90% of them seen just once. The material sequenced was CD4+ or CD8+ T cells sorted from blood, taken in a trial of the OX40 agonist ivuxolimab. The receptors were sampled from an adult with an advanced solid tumor such as melanoma, head and neck, liver or kidney cancer.

J is TRBJ1-3 and V is TRBV6-1; unclear D gene. This CDR3 has 17 residues. Looked up from germline, CDR1 is MNHNS and CDR2 is SASEGT. V lost 2 bases, J lost 4 bases, and 18 bases lay in between. The CDR3 DNA sequence: TGTGCCAGCAGTGAATTTTGGAATTCCTTGGGCGGAAACACCATATATTTT. Its protein product is CASSEFWNSLGGNTIYF.

The V and J genes are TRBV6-6 and TRBJ1-4; D possibly corresponds to TRBD1 (6 bases). Germline CDR1 and CDR2: MNHNY and SVGAGI (reference sequence). V lost 5 bases, J lost 10 bases, and 14 bases lay in between. There are 13 residues in the CDR3. CDR3 sequence (DNA): TGTGCCAGCAGTCCACAGGGCGGGGGAAAACTGTTTTTT. Translation gives CASSPQGGGKLFF.

The chain uses TRBV9 and TRBJ2-3; the match to TRBD1 covers 8 bases. The V gene end was trimmed by 0 bases and the J gene end by 5 bases; junction bases not matched to a gene: 8. CDR1 is SGDLS and CDR2 is YYNGEE in the germline V gene. This CDR3 contains 16 residues. The DNA of the CDR3 is TGTGCCAGCAGCGTAGTAAGCACAGGGGGATTAGATACGCAGTATTTT. As protein: CASSVVSTGGLDTQYF.

This sequence joins TRBV5-4 and TRBJ2-5; 10 bases are a match to TRBD2. The CDR3 loop spans 15 amino acids. Germline trimming cut 2 bases from V and 2 bases from J; bases unmatched to any gene: 3. The germline V gene has CDR1 SGHNT and CDR2 YYREEE (reference sequence). The CDR3 loop is CASSFPAGGQETQYF. DNA of the CDR3: TGTGCCAGCAGCTTCCCAGCGGGAGGGCAAGAGACCCAGTACTTC.

This chain links TRBV5-4 with TRBJ1-1; 10 bases are a match to TRBD1. The J segment lost 1 base and the V segment lost 5 bases, leaving 2 bases of the junction unmatched. This CDR3 comprises 14 residues. Germline lookup yields CDR1 SGHNT and CDR2 YYREEE (reference sequence). The CDR3 DNA reads as TGTGCCAGCAGTAGGGACAGGGGGAACACTGAAGCTTTCTTT. Translation: CASSRDRGNTEAFF.

The chain is built from TRBV7-2 and TRBJ2-7; 7 bases fit TRBD1. Germline trimming cut 5 bases from V and 3 bases from J; bases unmatched to any gene: 4. Germline V gene data show CDR1 as SGHTA and CDR2 as FQGNSA. The CDR3 consists of 13 residues. The CDR3 loop reads CASSLTGVYEQYF. The DNA for the CDR3 is TGTGCCAGCAGCCTCACAGGGGTCTACGAGCAGTACTTC. Supplemented by reference TRBV7-2 and TRBJ2-7, the full variable domain reads GAGVSQSPSNKVTEKGKDVELRCDPISGHTALYWYRQSLGQGLEFLIYFQGNSAPDKSGLPSDRFSAERTGGSVSTLTIQRTQQEDSAVYLCASSLTGVYEQYFGPGTRLTVT.

The chain employs TRBV7-2 and TRBJ2-1; D is uncertain. Per germline, CDR1 SGHTA and CDR2 FQGNSA. This CDR3 contains 12 residues. With 6 bases removed from V and 7 bases from J, the gap between germline ends came to 10 bases. This CDR3 reads CASSHQRNEQFF. CDR3 nucleotide sequence: TGTGCCAGCAGTCACCAGCGAAATGAGCAGTTCTTC. Together with reference TRBV7-2 and TRBJ2-1, the CDR3 gives the full variable domain: GAGVSQSPSNKVTEKGKDVELRCDPISGHTALYWYRQSLGQGLEFLIYFQGNSAPDKSGLPSDRFSAERTGGSVSTLTIQRTQQEDSAVYLCASSHQRNEQFFGPGTRLTVL.

V gene TRBV6-5 combines with J gene TRBJ2-2; the D is unclear. The CDR3 runs 15 residues. Germline V gene sequence: CDR1 MNHEY, CDR2 SVGAGI. With 3 bases removed from V and 1 base from J, the gap between germline ends came to 9 bases. This CDR3 is CASSYSWGNTGELFF. The CDR3 nucleotides read TGTGCCAGCAGTTATAGCTGGGGGAACACCGGGGAGCTGTTTTTT.

This sequence joins TRBV15 and TRBJ1-1; possibly TRBD1 for D (6 bases). Trimming shortened V by 1 base and J by 1 base, and 10 bases separated the two germline ends. This CDR3 comprises 15 residues. The germline V gene has CDR1 LNHNV and CDR2 YYDKDF (reference sequence). The chain's CDR3 is CATSRADRRNTEAFF. As DNA, the CDR3 is TGTGCCACCAGCAGAGCCGACAGGCGGAACACTGAAGCTTTCTTT. The whole variable domain, filled in from reference TRBV15 and TRBJ1-1, reads DAMVIQNPRYQVTQFGKPVTLSCSQTLNHNVMYWYQQKSSQAPKLLFHYYDKDFNNEADTPDNFQSRRPNTSFCFLDIRSPGLGDTAMYLCATSRADRRNTEAFFGQGTRLTVV.

This rearrangement joins TRBV19 to TRBJ1-6; the D is unclear. The germline V gene has CDR1 LNHDA and CDR2 SQIVND (reference sequence). Trimming left V 4 bases short and J 3 bases short, with 16 bases between. The CDR3 contains 17 residues. This chain's CDR3 is CASSNSEGSVYNSPLHF. In DNA form, the CDR3 reads TGTGCCAGTAGTAATTCGGAGGGTTCCGTCTATAATTCACCCCTCCACTTT.

In its sample, this clone was seen once. The junction shows a germline mismatch at one end, possibly a read error. This chain joins TRBV7-2 and TRBJ1-2, with D maybe TRBD1 (5 bases). This CDR3 comprises 11 residues. CDR1 is SGHTA, CDR2 FQGNSA, per germline. The CDR3 region has the DNA TGTGCCAGCAGCCGTACCGTGGGGCTAATATTC. Residues: CASSRTVGLIF.

The gene calls are TRBV18 and TRBJ2-1; 9 bases align to TRBD2. Germline CDR1 reads KGHSH; CDR2 reads LQKENI. The CDR3 consists of 15 residues. Unmatched junction bases numbered 6, after V lost 0 bases and J lost 9 bases. The DNA of the CDR3 is TGTGCCAGCTCACCACCGTCTAGCGGGATGGGTGAGCAGTTCTTC. As protein: CASSPPSSGMGEQFF.

The CDR3 here is CASSPRYNSPLHF. The CDR3 nucleotides read TGTGCCAGCAGTCCCAGATATAATTCACCCCTCCACTTT. The chain carries TRBV28 and TRBJ1-6; no clear D gene. V dropped 5 bases and J dropped 4 bases, with 6 bases sitting between them. The V gene's germline CDR1 is MDHEN and CDR2 SYDVKM. The CDR3 extends over 13 amino acids.

The V and J genes are TRBV7-9 and TRBJ2-1, with 7 positions matching TRBD1. The CDR3 totals 12 residues. V was clipped by 7 bases and J by 9 bases; unmatched bases: 6. Germline loops: CDR1 SEHNR, CDR2 FQNEAQ (reference sequence). CDR3 in amino acids: CASNLRGSEQFF. The CDR3 DNA reads TGTGCCAGCAACCTCAGGGGGTCTGAGCAGTTCTTC.

The chain combines TRBV7-6 with TRBJ1-3, with D perhaps TRBD1 (5 bases). This CDR3 comprises 16 residues. V lost 2 bases and J 0 bases, leaving 11 bases between the germline ends. Per germline, CDR1 SGHVS and CDR2 FNYEAQ. The CDR3 loop reads CASSLPGIVSGNTIYF. DNA of the CDR3: TGTGCCAGCAGCTTACCAGGGATCGTCTCTGGAAACACCATATATTTT.

The chain uses TRBV5-1 and TRBJ2-2; perhaps TRBD2 as D (6 bases). There are 16 residues in the CDR3. Deletions cut 4 bases from V and 0 bases from J, with 13 bases between. Germline V gene sequence: CDR1 SGHRS, CDR2 YFSETQ. In nucleotides, the CDR3 is TGCGCCAGCAGCAACGCCTGGGGGGCGAACACCGGGGAGCTGTTTTTT. Its protein product is CASSNAWGANTGELFF. Together with reference TRBV5-1 and TRBJ2-2, the CDR3 gives the full variable domain: KAGVTQTPRYLIKTRGQQVTLSCSPISGHRSVSWYQQTPGQGLQFLFEYFSETQRNKGNFPGRFSGRQFSNSRSEMNVSTLELGDSALYLCASSNAWGANTGELFFGEGSRLTVL.

This clone has just a few counts. Here the CDR3 reads CASSPLAGDTGELFF. The DNA of the CDR3 is TGTGCCAGCTCACCACTAGCGGGGGACACCGGGGAGCTGTTTTTT. The rearrangement links TRBV18 to TRBJ2-2, with TRBD2 matching 9 bases. V lost 1 base and J lost 3; bases outside the gene matches: 0. The CDR3 runs to 15 residues. Per germline, CDR1 KGHSH and CDR2 LQKENI.

The chain recombines TRBV27 with TRBJ2-5; 8 bases fit TRBD2. The J call is doubtful: the DNA matches TRBJ2-7 better. The V gene's germline CDR1 is MNHEY and CDR2 SMNVEV (reference sequence). The CDR3 totals 20 residues. CDR3 residues: CASSLMPRTSNTLPTYEQYF. DNA of the CDR3: TGTGCCAGCAGCTTAATGCCGAGGACTAGCAACACCCTCCCGACCTACGAGCAGTACTTC.